Many counts were recorded for the clone carrying this TCR beta chain. V shed 0 bases and J 4 bases; nucleotides not matched to a gene: 9. Germline assignment: CDR1 LGHDT and CDR2 YNNKEL (reference sequence). The CDR3 has 18 residues. The sample comes from a study of tumor-infiltrating lymphocytes in oesophageal squamous cell carcinoma. TCRdb re-analysed the PCR reads in MiXCR, keeping a single row per CDR3 protein. The repertoire holds 15,000 to 17,000 distinct CDR3 sequences, with approximately 54% as singletons. The V call is TRBV3-1, the J call TRBJ2-1; 10 bases are a match to TRBD2. The TCR originated in a female donor with esophageal squamous cell carcinoma. The material sequenced was esophageal tumor tissue. The CDR3: CASSQDPPSGSWYNEQFF. CDR3 DNA sequence: TGTGCCAGCAGCCAAGATCCCCCTAGCGGGAGTTGGTACAATGAGCAGTTCTTC.